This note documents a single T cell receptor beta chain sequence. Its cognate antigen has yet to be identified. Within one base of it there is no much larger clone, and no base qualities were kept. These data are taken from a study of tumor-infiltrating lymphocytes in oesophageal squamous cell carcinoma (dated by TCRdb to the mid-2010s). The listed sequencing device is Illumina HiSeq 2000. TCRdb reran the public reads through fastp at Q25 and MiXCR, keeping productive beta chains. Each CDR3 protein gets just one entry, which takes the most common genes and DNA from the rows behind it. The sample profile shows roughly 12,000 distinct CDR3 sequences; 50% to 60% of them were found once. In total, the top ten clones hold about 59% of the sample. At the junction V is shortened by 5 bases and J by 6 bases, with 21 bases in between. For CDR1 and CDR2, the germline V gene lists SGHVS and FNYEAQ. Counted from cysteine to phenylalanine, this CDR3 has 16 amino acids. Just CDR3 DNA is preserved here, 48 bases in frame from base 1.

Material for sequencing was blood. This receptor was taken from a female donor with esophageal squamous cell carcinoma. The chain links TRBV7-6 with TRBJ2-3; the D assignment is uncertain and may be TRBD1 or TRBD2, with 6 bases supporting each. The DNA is TGTGCCAGCAGCCTAGGGAGGTACGGGGGCGACGATACGCAGTATTTT. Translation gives CASSLGRYGGDDTQYF.